This TCR beta chain was documented in a study of cytotoxic CD8 clonotypes in ibrutinib-treated CLL. This CDR3 contains 13 residues. The germline V gene encodes CDR1 SGHAT and CDR2 FQNNGV. Losses at the gene ends were 5 bases for V and 5 bases for J; bases not matched to a gene: 5. This clone was picked up a small number of times. The protocol was immunoSEQ multiplex PCR, while the TCRdb copy is restricted to in-frame clones and leaves out a portion. Found here are some 100,000 clones, approximately 58% of them singletons; the top ten hold 30% to 45%. The chain recombines TRBV11-2 with TRBJ1-1; 7 bases agree with TRBD1. The source is a human donor with chronic lymphocytic leukemia. This specimen consisted of PBMCs, obtained after 24 months of ibrutinib treatment. In DNA form, the CDR3 reads TGTGCCAGCAGCACCGACAGGGTAACTGAAGCTTTCTTT. Amino acid sequence: CASSTDRVTEAFF. Full variable domain (outside the CDR3, taken from reference TRBV11-2 and TRBJ1-1): EAGVAQSPRYKIIEKRQSVAFWCNPISGHATLYWYQQILGQGPKLLIQFQNNGVVDDSQLPKDRFSAERLKGVDSTLKIQPAKLEDSAVYLCASSTDRVTEAFFGQGTRLTVV.